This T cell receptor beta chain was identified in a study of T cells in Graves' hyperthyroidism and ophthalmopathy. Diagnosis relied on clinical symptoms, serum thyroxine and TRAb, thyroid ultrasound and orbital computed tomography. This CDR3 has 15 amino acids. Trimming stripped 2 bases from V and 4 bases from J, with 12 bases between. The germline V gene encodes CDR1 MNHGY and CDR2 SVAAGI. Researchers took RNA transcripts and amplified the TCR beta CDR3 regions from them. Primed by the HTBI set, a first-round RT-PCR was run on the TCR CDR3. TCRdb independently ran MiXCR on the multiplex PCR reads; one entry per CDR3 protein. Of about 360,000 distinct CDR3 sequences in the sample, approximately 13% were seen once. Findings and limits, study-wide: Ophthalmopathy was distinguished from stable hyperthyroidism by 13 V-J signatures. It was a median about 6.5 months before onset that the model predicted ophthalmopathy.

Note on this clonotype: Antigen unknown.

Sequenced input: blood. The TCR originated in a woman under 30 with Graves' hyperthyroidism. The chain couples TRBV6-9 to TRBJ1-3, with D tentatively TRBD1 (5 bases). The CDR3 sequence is CASSYEGRSGNTIYF. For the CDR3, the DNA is TGTGCCAGCAGTTATGAGGGGCGCTCCGGAAACACCATATATTTT.